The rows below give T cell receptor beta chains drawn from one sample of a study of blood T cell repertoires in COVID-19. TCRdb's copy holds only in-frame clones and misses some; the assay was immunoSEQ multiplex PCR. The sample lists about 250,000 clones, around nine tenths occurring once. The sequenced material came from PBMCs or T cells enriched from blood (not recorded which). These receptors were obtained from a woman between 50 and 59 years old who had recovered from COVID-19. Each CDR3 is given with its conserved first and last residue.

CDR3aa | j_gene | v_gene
CASSFKNTIYF | TRBJ1-3 | TRBV12-3/TRBV12-4
CASSLRDRVYEQYF | TRBJ2-7 | TRBV21-1
CSVNKVLAGAGEQFF | TRBJ2-1 | TRBV29-1
CASSRSIVGGQETQYF | TRBJ2-5 | TRBV28
CASSFRVDQPQHF | TRBJ1-5 | TRBV7-2
CASSPDSLRNYEQYF | TRBJ2-7 | TRBV7-2
CATQSGNTIYF | TRBJ1-3 | TRBV19
CASSGQGGGPFEQYF | TRBJ2-7 | TRBV28
CASSKARGCLGYGYTF | TRBJ1-2 | TRBV21-1
CASSANLGTGTTYEQYF | TRBJ2-7 | TRBV28
CASSDSVPGANVLTF | TRBJ2-6 | TRBV10-2
CASSLDRATGELFF | TRBJ2-2 | TRBV7-9
CASSLDGGSADEQFF | TRBJ2-1 | TRBV5-1
CASPGCGADTQYF | TRBJ2-3 | TRBV27
CATSFGRGDTQYF | TRBJ2-3 | TRBV15
CSARTGDTIYF | TRBJ1-3 | TRBV20-1
CASSPGGWQHSYTF | TRBJ1-2 | TRBV6-6
CASSLESRADTQYF | TRBJ2-3 | TRBV5-1
CASTLSGGRTGELFF | TRBJ2-2 | TRBV27
CASSEITGSSGNTIYF | TRBJ1-3 | TRBV25-1
CASSESLDSYEQYF | TRBJ2-7 | TRBV6-1
CASSRQGANNEQFF | TRBJ2-1 | TRBV5-4
CASSQSTGRGSEAFF | TRBJ1-1 | TRBV4-2
CASSQYSRSSGELFF | TRBJ2-2 | TRBV4-2
CASSRQGARFNEQFF | TRBJ2-1 | TRBV27
CASSLGGRDNEKLFF | TRBJ1-4 | TRBV7-2
CASSTLGQGNSPLHF | TRBJ1-6 | TRBV6-5
CASSSGARSGYTF | TRBJ1-2 | TRBV28
CASSTSTSKYEQYF | TRBJ2-7 | TRBV6-6
CAWSPVSKGGAFF | TRBJ1-1 | TRBV30
CASSLGTVANYGYTF | TRBJ1-2 | TRBV7-2